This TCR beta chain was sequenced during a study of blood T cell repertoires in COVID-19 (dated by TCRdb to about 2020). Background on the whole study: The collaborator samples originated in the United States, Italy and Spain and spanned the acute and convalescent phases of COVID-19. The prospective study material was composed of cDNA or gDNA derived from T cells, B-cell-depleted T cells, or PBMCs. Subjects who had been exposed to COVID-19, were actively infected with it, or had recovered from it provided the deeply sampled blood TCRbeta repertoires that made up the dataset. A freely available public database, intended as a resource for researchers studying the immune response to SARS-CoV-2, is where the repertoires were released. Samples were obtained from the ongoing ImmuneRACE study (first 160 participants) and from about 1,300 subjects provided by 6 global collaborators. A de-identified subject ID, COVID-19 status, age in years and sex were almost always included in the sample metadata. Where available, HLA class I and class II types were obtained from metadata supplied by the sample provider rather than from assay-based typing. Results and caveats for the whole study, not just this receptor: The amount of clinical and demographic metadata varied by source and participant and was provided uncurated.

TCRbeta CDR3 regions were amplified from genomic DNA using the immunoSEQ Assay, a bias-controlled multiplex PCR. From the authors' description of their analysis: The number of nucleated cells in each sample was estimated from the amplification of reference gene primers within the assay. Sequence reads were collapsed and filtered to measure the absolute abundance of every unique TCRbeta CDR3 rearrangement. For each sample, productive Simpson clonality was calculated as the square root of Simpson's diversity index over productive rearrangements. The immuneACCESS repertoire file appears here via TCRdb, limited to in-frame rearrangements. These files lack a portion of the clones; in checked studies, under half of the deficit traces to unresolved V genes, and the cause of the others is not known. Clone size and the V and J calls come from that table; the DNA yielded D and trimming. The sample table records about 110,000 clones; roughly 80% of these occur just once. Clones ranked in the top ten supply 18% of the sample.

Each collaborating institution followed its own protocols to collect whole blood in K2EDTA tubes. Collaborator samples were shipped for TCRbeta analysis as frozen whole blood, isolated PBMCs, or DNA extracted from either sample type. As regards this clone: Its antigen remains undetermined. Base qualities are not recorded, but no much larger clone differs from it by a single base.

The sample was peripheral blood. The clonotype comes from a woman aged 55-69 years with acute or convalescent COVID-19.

The base sequence is TGTGCCAGCAGTGTGACAACTGGCAATGAGCAGTTCTTC. This sequence encodes CASSVTTGNEQFF. The sequence joins TRBV2 to TRBJ2-1; no D gene can be assigned with confidence. From a lookup of the germline V gene, CDR1 and CDR2 are SNHLY and FYNNEI. A distance of 10 bases separates the germline ends of V and J, which lose 4 bases and 6 bases respectively. The CDR3, cysteine through phenylalanine, is 13 amino acids long. Kept here is only the CDR3 DNA, which spans 39 bases and is read in frame from base 1.